These 10 T cell receptor beta chains originate from one sample sequenced in a study of response to subunit inactivated influenza vaccine. TCRdb re-analysed the RT-PCR reads in MiXCR, keeping a single row per CDR3 protein. Of about half a million distinct CDR3 sequences in the sample, less than 30% are singletons; the top ten hold less than 2.5%. The sequencing used CD4+ T cells sorted from PBMCs, collected approximately 5 days after vaccination. These receptors came from a man aged 45-65 years who received an inactivated influenza vaccine.

This chain uses TRBV5-1 with TRBJ2-7, with 10 bases that match TRBD2. Germline loops: CDR1 SGHRS, CDR2 YFSETQ. After removal of 3 bases from V and 0 bases from J, the junction contained 6 bases not matched to a gene. The length of the CDR3 is 16 residues. Written as DNA, the CDR3 is TGCGCCAGCAGCTGGACTAGCGGTAAACTCTCCTACGAGCAGTACTTC. Translation gives CASSWTSGKLSYEQYF.

CDR3 in DNA: TGCAGTGCTCACAAATCGGTAGAAGCTTTCTTT. This sequence encodes CSAHKSVEAFF. This chain connects TRBV20-1 to TRBJ1-1; D is unclear. Germline V CDR1 and CDR2: DFQATT, SNEGSKA (reference sequence). The CDR3 totals 11 residues. V was cut by 5 bases and J by 8 bases, with 12 bases left in between.

The chain links TRBV20-1 to TRBJ2-1; 12 nucleotides match TRBD2. Germline values: CDR1 DFQATT, CDR2 SNEGSKA (reference sequence). J was trimmed by 0 bases and V by 3 bases; bases with no gene match: 6. This CDR3 region has 17 residues. The CDR3 is CSASASGGASSYNEQFF. In DNA, the CDR3 is TGCAGTGCTAGTGCTAGCGGGGGGGCTAGCTCCTACAATGAGCAGTTCTTC.

This clonotype was picked up many times. The chain joins TRBV5-4 to TRBJ2-1; the D is unclear. The CDR3 is 15 residues long. Per the germline V gene, CDR1 is SGHNT and CDR2 is YYREEE (reference sequence). V lost 2 bases and J 4 bases, leaving 13 bases between the germline ends. DNA of the CDR3: TGTGCCAGCAGCTTTGGTTCCCAGATTTACAATGAGCAGTTCTTC. Translating gives CASSFGSQIYNEQFF.

V is TRBV5-1 and J is TRBJ1-2; D is perhaps TRBD1 (5 bases). CDR1 and CDR2 from the germline V gene are SGHRS and YFSETQ. Trimming shortened V by 0 bases and J by 6 bases, and 9 bases separated the two germline ends. The CDR3 loop spans 13 amino acids. The CDR3 coding sequence is TGCGCCAGCAGCTTGGCGGGGGGTCATGGCTACACCTTC. Translated: CASSLAGGHGYTF.

This clonotype turned up a few times. V is TRBV28 and J is TRBJ2-7, with 8 bases aligning to TRBD2. CDR1 and CDR2 (germline): MDHEN, SYDVKM. The CDR3 runs 14 residues. Trimming at V came to 4 bases and at J to 0 bases, leaving 2 bases not matched to a gene. Here the CDR3 reads CASSYSGASYEQYF. The CDR3 nucleotides are TGTGCCAGCAGTTATAGCGGGGCCTCCTACGAGCAGTACTTC.

The V and J genes are TRBV12-3 or TRBV12-4 and TRBJ2-2; TRBD2 matches 14 bases. This CDR3 contains 17 residues. The ends lost 4 bases at V and 2 bases at J; junction bases unmatched: 3. The CDR3 DNA follows: TGTGCCAGCAGTTCCGGACTAGCGGGGGGTAACACCGGGGAGCTGTTTTTT. This sequence encodes CASSSGLAGGNTGELFF.

V and J are TRBV12-5 and TRBJ2-2; D ambiguous. From germline, CDR1 is LGHNT and CDR2 FRNRAP. This CDR3 is 13 amino acids long. V lost 6 bases and J 4 bases, leaving 9 bases between the germline ends. The CDR3 nucleotides read TGTGCTAGTGGCCGAAGCGCCACCGGGGAGCTGTTTTTT. Protein: CASGRSATGELFF.

This chain links TRBV15 with TRBJ2-6; D may be TRBD2 (5 bases). The V end lost 0 bases, the J end lost 11 bases, and 11 bases lay between the germline ends. Germline V gene sequence: CDR1 LNHNV, CDR2 YYDKDF (reference sequence). The CDR3 length is 14 residues. The CDR3 coding sequence is TGTGCCACCAGCAGAGACTTGACGGGATACGTCCTGACTTTC. It specifies CATSRDLTGYVLTF.

This clonotype came up a few times. This chain links TRBV29-1 with TRBJ1-1; TRBD1 might be the D (5 bases). Deletions cut 7 bases from V and 0 bases from J, with 12 bases between. In germline, CDR1 is SQVTM, CDR2 ANQGSEA. This CDR3 region has 13 residues. DNA of the CDR3: TGCAGCGCTGGGACCAGGATGAACACTGAAGCTTTCTTT. It translates to CSAGTRMNTEAFF.